This is a list of T cell receptor beta chains from one sample in a study of OX40 agonist ivuxolimab in advanced cancers. Assay: immunoSEQ multiplex PCR; the TCRdb copy retains only in-frame clones and omits some. The data contain 70,000 or so clones, 90% to 95% of them singletons. This specimen consisted of CD4+ or CD8+ T cells sorted from blood, obtained in a trial of the OX40 agonist ivuxolimab. The receptors stem from an adult with an advanced solid tumor such as melanoma, head and neck, liver or kidney cancer. Both conserved end residues are part of each CDR3. Fields, in order: D gene, V gene, J gene, clone size, CDR3 DNA, CDR3 protein. The D gene is left open where the match is weak. Size values are once, few and many counts, or a class for expanded clones, and some rows have none.

>.|TRBV6-1|TRBJ2-1|.
TGTGCCAGCGCCGATTTAAATGAGCAGTTCTTC
CASADLNEQFF
>.|TRBV7-9|TRBJ1-5|.
TGTGCCAGCAGCTTAGTCGAAGGAAATCAGCCCCAGCATTTT
CASSLVEGNQPQHF
>TRBD1|TRBV27|TRBJ1-2|.
TGTGCCAGCAGTTCTCTCGGGACAGGGGGCTTCTATGGCTACACCTTC
CASSSLGTGGFYGYTF
>.|TRBV6-5|TRBJ1-4|.
TGTGCCAGCAGTTTCACGTTAGCAACTAATGAAAAACTGTTTTTT
CASSFTLATNEKLFF
>.|TRBV5-6|TRBJ2-7|.
TGTGCCAGCAGCTTGCGGGAACGGTACGAGCAGTACTTC
CASSLRERYEQYF
>.|TRBV19|TRBJ2-3|.
TGTGCCAGTAGTACTCGGGACTCACGGACCACAGATACGCAGTATTTT
CASSTRDSRTTDTQYF
>TRBD2|TRBV11-2|TRBJ2-3|.
TGTGCCAGCAGCCCTCCGGGAGCGGGGATCACAGATACGCAGTATTTT
CASSPPGAGITDTQYF
>.|TRBV9|TRBJ2-1|.
TGTGCCAGCAGCGTGGGCGGGACGTCCTACAATGAGCAGTTCTTC
CASSVGGTSYNEQFF
>.|TRBV27|TRBJ2-1|.
TGTGCCAGCAGTCCTATGGGGAGGCCCAATGAGCAGTTCTTC
CASSPMGRPNEQFF
>TRBD1|TRBV5-4|TRBJ2-7|.
TGTGCCAGCAGCTCCGGACAGGGCTGGGGCGAGCAGTACTTC
CASSSGQGWGEQYF
>TRBD1|TRBV4-3|TRBJ2-7|.
TGCGCCAGCAGCCAAGATTCGACAGGGACCATCTACGAGCAGTACTTC
CASSQDSTGTIYEQYF
>.|TRBV6-1|TRBJ2-3|once
TGTGCCAGCAGAGAGGCAGGGGGGTGGGATACGCAGTATTTT
CASREAGGWDTQYF
>TRBD2|TRBV4-2|TRBJ2-7|.
TGTGCCAGCAGCCAATCGTTAGCGGGAACTACCTACGAGCAGTACTTC
CASSQSLAGTTYEQYF
>.|TRBV7-2|TRBJ1-5|.
TGTGCCAGCAGCTTAGGGCGGGATAGCAATCAGCCCCAGCATTTT
CASSLGRDSNQPQHF
>.|TRBV6-1|TRBJ1-1|.
TGTGCCAGCAGTGATCGGGAGAACACTGAAGCTTTCTTT
CASSDRENTEAFF
>TRBD1|TRBV7-9|TRBJ2-2|.
TGTGCCAGCAGCTTAGGACAGGGGGCGGCCGGGGAGCTGTTTTTT
CASSLGQGAAGELFF
>.|TRBV11-2|TRBJ2-1|.
TGTGCCAGCAGCTTCACGAGGGGAATTGGGAATGAGCAGTTCTTC
CASSFTRGIGNEQFF
>.|TRBV9|TRBJ2-2|.
TGTGCCAGCAGCGTGGGGGATAACACCGGGGAGCTGTTTTTT
CASSVGDNTGELFF
>.|TRBV27|TRBJ1-1|.
TGTGCCAGCAGTTTTACAGGGCTTAACACTGAAGCTTTCTTT
CASSFTGLNTEAFF
>.|TRBV11-2|TRBJ2-1|.
TGTGCCAGCAGCTTACCTTTAGGGGATGAGCAGTTCTTC
CASSLPLGDEQFF
>TRBD1|TRBV11-2|TRBJ2-7|.
TGTGCCAGCAGCCCCGGGACAGGGGCCTACGAGCAGTACTTC
CASSPGTGAYEQYF
>TRBD2|TRBV7-9|TRBJ2-1|.
TGTGCCAGCAGCGCTACTAGCGGGACCTACAATGAGCAGTTCTTC
CASSATSGTYNEQFF
>.|TRBV6-5|TRBJ2-3|once
TGTGCCAGCAGTTACTCAAGCGGGAGCACAGATACGCAGTATTTT
CASSYSSGSTDTQYF
>TRBD2|TRBV11-2|TRBJ2-7|.
TGTGCCAGCAGCTTTATATTAGCGGGAGTTTACGAGCAGTACTTC
CASSFILAGVYEQYF
>TRBD2|TRBV19|TRBJ2-7|.
TGTGCCAGTAGTATAGCTAGCGGGAGTTTCGAGCAGTACTTC
CASSIASGSFEQYF
>.|TRBV25-1|TRBJ1-2|.
TGCGCCAGCAGTGAATCCTCTCGCTTAGCTAACTATGGCTACACCTTC
CASSESSRLANYGYTF
>.|TRBV4-1|TRBJ1-6|.
TGCGCCAGCAGCCAAGATCCCCCAGGATTCGAGGGGTCCTATAATTCACCCCTCCACTTT
CASSQDPPGFEGSYNSPLHF
>TRBD2|TRBV7-6|TRBJ2-1|.
TGTGCCAGCAGTCTAGCGGGAGGGCGCGATGAGCAGTTCTTC
CASSLAGGRDEQFF
>TRBD2|TRBV27|TRBJ2-1|.
TGTGCCAGCAGTTTAGGGACTAGCGCTGATAATGAGCAGTTCTTC
CASSLGTSADNEQFF
>.|TRBV15|TRBJ1-3|.
TGTGCCACCAGCAGGGAAAGATGGGGGCCTATGAGGGGAAACACCATATATTTT
CATSRERWGPMRGNTIYF
>.|TRBV9|TRBJ2-1|.
TGTGCCAGCAGTGCGACTGGGAGCTCCTACAATGAGCAGTTCTTC
CASSATGSSYNEQFF
>.|TRBV7-9|TRBJ1-1|few
TGTGCCAGCAGCTTAGTGGTGGACACTGAAGCTTTCTTT
CASSLVVDTEAFF
>TRBD1|TRBV28|TRBJ2-7|once
TGTGCCAGCAGTTCCATTCTTGAGGGACAGCTCTACGAGCAGTACTTC
CASSSILEGQLYEQYF
>.|TRBV27|TRBJ1-2|.
TGTGCCAGCAGTTTCGGATTTCGGGGCTCCGAGGGTGGCTACACCTTC
CASSFGFRGSEGGYTF
>.|TRBV9|TRBJ2-6|.
TGTGCCAGCAGCGTTCGCCACAGTGAGGGGGCCAACGTCCTGACTTTC
CASSVRHSEGANVLTF
>.|TRBV30|TRBJ2-1|.
TGTGCCTGCAACCATATGGTAGGGTACAATGAGCAGTTCTTC
CACNHMVGYNEQFF
>.|TRBV7-3|TRBJ2-2|.
TGTGCCAGCAGCTACGGAGAGACGAACACCGGGGAGCTGTTTTTT
CASSYGETNTGELFF
>.|TRBV9|TRBJ2-7|.
TGTGCCAGCAGCGTAGAGGAGGTTGGCAGTCACGAGCAGTACTTC
CASSVEEVGSHEQYF
>.|TRBV9|TRBJ2-1|.
TGTGCCAGCAGTTCTAAAGGGGACGGGACCGGTTACAATGAGCAGTTCTTC
CASSSKGDGTGYNEQFF
>TRBD1|TRBV6-5|TRBJ1-6|.
TGTGCCAGCAGCCGGGACAGGAACAATTCACCCCTCCACTTT
CASSRDRNNSPLHF
>.|TRBV7-9|TRBJ1-2|once
TGTGCCAGCAGCGCTGGGTCTAACTATGGCTACACCTTC
CASSAGSNYGYTF
>.|TRBV2|TRBJ2-1|once
TGTGCCAGCAGTGAAGAAAGGGACTCTTACAATGAGCAGTTCTTC
CASSEERDSYNEQFF
>.|TRBV12-5|TRBJ2-2|.
TGTGCTAGTGGTTATAACACCGGGGAGCTGTTTTTT
CASGYNTGELFF
>TRBD1|TRBV27|TRBJ1-5|.
TGTGCCAGCAGTGTCCGACAGGGCTATAGCAATCAGCCCCAGCATTTT
CASSVRQGYSNQPQHF
>.|TRBV9|TRBJ2-2|.
TGTGCCAGCAGCCCCCCCCGGGGCGCGGACACCGGGGAGCTGTTTTTT
CASSPPRGADTGELFF
>TRBD2|TRBV27|TRBJ2-7|.
TGTGCCAGCACCAAACAGGCTAGCGGGGGGTACGAGCAGTACTTC
CASTKQASGGYEQYF
>TRBD2|TRBV2|TRBJ2-7|.
TGTGCCAGCAGTGAAACGGTAGCGGGCCCTTACGAGCAGTACTTC
CASSETVAGPYEQYF
>TRBD1|TRBV27|TRBJ2-7|.
TGTGCCAGCAGTTTAGCACAGGGGTCTTACGAGCAGTACTTC
CASSLAQGSYEQYF
>TRBD2|TRBV28|TRBJ2-1|.
TGTGCCAGCAGGGATAGCGGGAACCTCGGCGAGCAGTTCTTC
CASRDSGNLGEQFF
>TRBD1|TRBV5-5|TRBJ2-7|.
TGTGCCAGCAGCCTGAGAGGGGGCTTCCACGAGCAGTACTTC
CASSLRGGFHEQYF
>.|TRBV29-1|TRBJ2-1|.
TGCAGCTCTGGGGGAGGGGGTTTCGATGAGCAGTTCTTC
CSSGGGGFDEQFF
>TRBD1|TRBV10-3|TRBJ2-3|.
TGTGCCATCAGTGAGTCCGGTAAGGGGGCCTTGCAGTATTTT
CAISESGKGALQYF
>.|TRBV5-1|TRBJ2-7|.
TGCGCCAGCAGCTTAGGGATACCCACCAACTACGAGCAGTACTTC
CASSLGIPTNYEQYF
>.|TRBV4-2|TRBJ2-5|.
TGTGCCAGCAGCCCTGACCAAGGGAGCCAAGAGACCCAGTACTTC
CASSPDQGSQETQYF
>.|TRBV9|TRBJ2-2|.
TGTGCCAGCAGCGTAGGAGGCGGGGACACCGGGGAGCTGTTTTTT
CASSVGGGDTGELFF
>.|TRBV28|TRBJ2-7|.
TGTGCCAGCAGTCTTGGGACGGATGGGTCCTACGAGCAGTACTTC
CASSLGTDGSYEQYF
>TRBD2|TRBV6-5|TRBJ2-3|.
TGTGCCAGCAGTCGAGGGAGGGGTAGCACAGATACGCAGTATTTT
CASSRGRGSTDTQYF
>.|TRBV5-1|TRBJ2-1|.
TGCGCCAGCAGCCCAAACTACAATGAGCAGTTCTTC
CASSPNYNEQFF